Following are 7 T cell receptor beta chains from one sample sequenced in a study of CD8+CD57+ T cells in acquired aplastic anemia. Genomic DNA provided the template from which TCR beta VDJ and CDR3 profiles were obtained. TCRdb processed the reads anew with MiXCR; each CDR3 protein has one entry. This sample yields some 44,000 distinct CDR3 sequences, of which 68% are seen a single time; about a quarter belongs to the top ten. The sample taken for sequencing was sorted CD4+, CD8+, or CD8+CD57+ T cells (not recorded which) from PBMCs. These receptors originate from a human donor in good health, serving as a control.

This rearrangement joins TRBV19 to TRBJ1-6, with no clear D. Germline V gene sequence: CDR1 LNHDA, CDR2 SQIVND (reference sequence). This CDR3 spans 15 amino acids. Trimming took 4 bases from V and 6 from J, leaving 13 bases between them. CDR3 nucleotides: TGTGCCAGTAGTACCCGGACGGCTCCTAATTCACCCCTCCACTTT. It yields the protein CASSTRTAPNSPLHF.

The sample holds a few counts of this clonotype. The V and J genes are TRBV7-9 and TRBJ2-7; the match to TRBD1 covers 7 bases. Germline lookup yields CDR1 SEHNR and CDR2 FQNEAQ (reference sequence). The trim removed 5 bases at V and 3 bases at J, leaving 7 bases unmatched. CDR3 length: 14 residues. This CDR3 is CASSARDRHYEQYF. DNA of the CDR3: TGTGCCAGCAGCGCCCGGGACAGACACTACGAGCAGTACTTC.

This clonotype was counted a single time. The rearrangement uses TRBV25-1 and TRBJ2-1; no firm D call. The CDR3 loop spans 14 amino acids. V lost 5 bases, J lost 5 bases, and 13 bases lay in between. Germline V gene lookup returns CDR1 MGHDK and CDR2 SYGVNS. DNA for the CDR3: TGTGCCAGCAGTATAATAGACGGCCACAATGAGCAGTTCTTC. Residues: CASSIIDGHNEQFF.

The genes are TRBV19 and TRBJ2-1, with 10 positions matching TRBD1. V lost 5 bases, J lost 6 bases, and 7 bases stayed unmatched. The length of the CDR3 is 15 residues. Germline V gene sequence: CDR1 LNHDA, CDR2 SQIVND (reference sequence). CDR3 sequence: CASSDGTGDSNEQFF. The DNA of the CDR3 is TGTGCCAGTAGTGACGGGACAGGGGATTCCAATGAGCAGTTCTTC.

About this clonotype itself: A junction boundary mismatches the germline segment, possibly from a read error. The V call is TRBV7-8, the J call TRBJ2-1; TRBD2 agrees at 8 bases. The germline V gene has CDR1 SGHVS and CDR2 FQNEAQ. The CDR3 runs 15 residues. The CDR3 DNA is TGCGCCAGCAGCTTGGGAGCGGGGGTTTACAATGAGCAGTTCTTC. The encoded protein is CASSLGAGVYNEQFF. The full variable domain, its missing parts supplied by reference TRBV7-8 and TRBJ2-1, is GAGVSQSPRYKVAKRGQDVALRCDPISGHVSLFWYQQALGQGPEFLTYFQNEAQLDKSGLPSDRFFAERPEGSVSTLKIQRTQQEDSAVYLCASSLGAGVYNEQFFGPGTRLTVL.

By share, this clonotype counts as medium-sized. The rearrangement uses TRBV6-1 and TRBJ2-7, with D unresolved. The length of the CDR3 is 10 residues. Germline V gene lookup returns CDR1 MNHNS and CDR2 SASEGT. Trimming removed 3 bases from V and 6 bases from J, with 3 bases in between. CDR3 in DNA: TGTGCCAGCAGTGAGCTCGAGCAGTACTTC. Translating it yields CASSELEQYF.

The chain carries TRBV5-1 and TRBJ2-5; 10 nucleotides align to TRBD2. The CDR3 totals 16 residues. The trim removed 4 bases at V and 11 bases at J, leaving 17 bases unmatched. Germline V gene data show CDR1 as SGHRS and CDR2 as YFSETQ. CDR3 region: CASSLVAGGFTDTQYF. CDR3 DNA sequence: TGCGCCAGCAGCCTCGTAGCGGGGGGCTTCACAGATACGCAGTACTTC.